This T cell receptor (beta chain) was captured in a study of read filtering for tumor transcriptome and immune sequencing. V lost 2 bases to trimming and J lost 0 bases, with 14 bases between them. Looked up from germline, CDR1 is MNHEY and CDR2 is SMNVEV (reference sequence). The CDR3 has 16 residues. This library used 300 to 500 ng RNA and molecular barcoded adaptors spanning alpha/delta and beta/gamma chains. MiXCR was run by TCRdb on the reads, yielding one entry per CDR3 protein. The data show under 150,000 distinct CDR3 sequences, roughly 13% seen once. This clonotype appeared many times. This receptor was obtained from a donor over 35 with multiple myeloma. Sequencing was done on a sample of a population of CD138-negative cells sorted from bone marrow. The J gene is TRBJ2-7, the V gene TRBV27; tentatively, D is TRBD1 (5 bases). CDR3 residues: CASSLLFTGISYEQYF. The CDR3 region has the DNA TGTGCCAGCAGTTTACTATTCACAGGTATCTCCTACGAGCAGTACTTC.